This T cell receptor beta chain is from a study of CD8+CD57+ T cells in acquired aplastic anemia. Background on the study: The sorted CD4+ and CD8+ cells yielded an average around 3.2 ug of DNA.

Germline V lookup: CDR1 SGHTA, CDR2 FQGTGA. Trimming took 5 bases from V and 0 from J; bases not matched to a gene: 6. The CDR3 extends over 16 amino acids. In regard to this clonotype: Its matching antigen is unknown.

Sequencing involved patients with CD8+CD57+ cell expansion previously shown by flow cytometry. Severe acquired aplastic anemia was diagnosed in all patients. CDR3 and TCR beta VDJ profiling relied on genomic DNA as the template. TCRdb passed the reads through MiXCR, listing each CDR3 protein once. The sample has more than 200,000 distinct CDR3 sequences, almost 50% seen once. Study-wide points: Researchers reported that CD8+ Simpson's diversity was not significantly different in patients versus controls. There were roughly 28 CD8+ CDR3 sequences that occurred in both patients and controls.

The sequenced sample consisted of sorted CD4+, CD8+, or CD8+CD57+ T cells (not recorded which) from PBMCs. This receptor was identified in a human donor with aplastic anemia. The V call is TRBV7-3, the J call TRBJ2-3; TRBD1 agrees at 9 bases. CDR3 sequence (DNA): TGTGCCAGCAGCCCAGACAGGGGGGGGAGCACAGATACGCAGTATTTT. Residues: CASSPDRGGSTDTQYF.